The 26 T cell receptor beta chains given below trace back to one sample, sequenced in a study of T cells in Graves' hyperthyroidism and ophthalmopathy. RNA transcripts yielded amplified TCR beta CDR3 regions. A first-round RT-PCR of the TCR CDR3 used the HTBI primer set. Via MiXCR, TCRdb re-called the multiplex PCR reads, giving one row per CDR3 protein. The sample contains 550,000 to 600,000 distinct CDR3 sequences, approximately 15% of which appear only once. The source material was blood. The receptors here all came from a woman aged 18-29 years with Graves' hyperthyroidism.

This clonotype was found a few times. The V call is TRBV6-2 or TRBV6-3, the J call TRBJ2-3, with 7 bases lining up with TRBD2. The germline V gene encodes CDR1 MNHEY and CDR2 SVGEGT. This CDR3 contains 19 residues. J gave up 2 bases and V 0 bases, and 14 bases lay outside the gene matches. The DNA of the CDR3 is TGTGCCAGCAGTTACTCGATTCGAGAGACGGGGGGAAACACAGATACGCAGTATTTT. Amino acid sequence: CASSYSIRETGGNTDTQYF.

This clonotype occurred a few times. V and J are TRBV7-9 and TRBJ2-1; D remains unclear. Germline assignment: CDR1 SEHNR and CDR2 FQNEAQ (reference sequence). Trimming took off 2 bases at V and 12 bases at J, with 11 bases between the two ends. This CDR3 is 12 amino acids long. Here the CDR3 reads CASSLSQTLQFF. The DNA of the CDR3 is TGTGCCAGCAGCTTATCACAGACCCTGCAGTTCTTC.

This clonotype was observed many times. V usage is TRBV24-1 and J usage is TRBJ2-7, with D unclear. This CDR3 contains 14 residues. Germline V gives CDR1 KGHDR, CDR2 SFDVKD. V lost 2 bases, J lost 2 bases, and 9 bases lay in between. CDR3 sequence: CATSDSGRTYEQYF. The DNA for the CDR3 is TGTGCCACCAGTGATTCGGGCAGAACCTACGAGCAGTACTTC.

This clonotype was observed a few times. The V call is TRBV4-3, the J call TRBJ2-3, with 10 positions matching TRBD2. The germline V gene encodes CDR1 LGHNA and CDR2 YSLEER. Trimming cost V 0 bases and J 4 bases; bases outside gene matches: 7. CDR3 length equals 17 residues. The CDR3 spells CASSQDLVAGGSDTQYF. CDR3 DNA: TGCGCCAGCAGCCAAGATTTGGTAGCGGGGGGATCAGATACGCAGTATTTT.

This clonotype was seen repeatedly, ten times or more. CDR3 protein: CASSGALWTQYF. CDR3 bases: TGTGCCAGCAGCGGAGCACTTTGGACGCAGTATTTT. The chain combines TRBV11-2 with TRBJ2-3; D not certain. Germline loops: CDR1 SGHAT, CDR2 FQNNGV. The CDR3 is 12 residues long. V was cut by 5 bases and J by 9 bases, with 12 bases left in between. Using reference TRBV11-2 and TRBJ2-3 for the parts outside the CDR3, the full variable domain is EAGVAQSPRYKIIEKRQSVAFWCNPISGHATLYWYQQILGQGPKLLIQFQNNGVVDDSQLPKDRFSAERLKGVDSTLKIQPAKLEDSAVYLCASSGALWTQYFGPGTRLTVL.

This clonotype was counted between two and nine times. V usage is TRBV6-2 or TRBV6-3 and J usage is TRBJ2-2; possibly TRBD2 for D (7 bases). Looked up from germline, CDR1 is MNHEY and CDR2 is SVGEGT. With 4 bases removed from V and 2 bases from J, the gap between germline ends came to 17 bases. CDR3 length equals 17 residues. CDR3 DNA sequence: TGTGCCAGCAGTTGGAGGGGCGGGGGCCCTAACACCGGGGAGCTGTTTTTT. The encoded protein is CASSWRGGGPNTGELFF.

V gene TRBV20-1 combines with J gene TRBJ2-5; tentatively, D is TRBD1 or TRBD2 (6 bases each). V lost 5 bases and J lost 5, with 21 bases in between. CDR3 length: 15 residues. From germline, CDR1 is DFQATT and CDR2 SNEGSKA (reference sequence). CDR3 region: CSAGRGSGAAETQYF. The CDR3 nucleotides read TGCAGTGCTGGCCGAGGTTCGGGGGCGGCGGAGACCCAGTACTTC.

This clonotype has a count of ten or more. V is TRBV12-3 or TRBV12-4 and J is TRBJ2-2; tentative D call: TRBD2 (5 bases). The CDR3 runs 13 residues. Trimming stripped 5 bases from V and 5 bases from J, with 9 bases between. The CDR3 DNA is TGTGCCAGCAGTACTAGGGAGACCGGGGAGCTGTTTTTT. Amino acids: CASSTRETGELFF.

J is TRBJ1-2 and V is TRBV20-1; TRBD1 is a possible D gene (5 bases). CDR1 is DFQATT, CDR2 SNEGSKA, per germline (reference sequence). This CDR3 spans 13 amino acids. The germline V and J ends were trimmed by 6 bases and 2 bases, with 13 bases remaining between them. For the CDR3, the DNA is TGCAGTGCGGGGGTTCTCGACAACTATGGCTACACCTTC. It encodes CSAGVLDNYGYTF.

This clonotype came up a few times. Here the CDR3 DNA reads TGTGCCAGCAGCTTAGGTCCCAGGGCAACTAATGAAAAACTGTTTTTT. Translating gives CASSLGPRATNEKLFF. V and J are TRBV13 and TRBJ1-4; D is perhaps TRBD1 (5 bases). The CDR3 loop spans 16 amino acids. Per the germline V gene, CDR1 is PRHDT and CDR2 is FYEKMQ (reference sequence). V was clipped by 0 bases and J by 0 bases, with 8 bases between them.

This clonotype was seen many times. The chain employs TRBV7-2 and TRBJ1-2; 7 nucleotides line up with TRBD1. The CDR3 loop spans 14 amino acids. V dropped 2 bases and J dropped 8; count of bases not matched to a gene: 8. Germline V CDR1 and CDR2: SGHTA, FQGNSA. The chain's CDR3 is CASSLHRGVGGYTF. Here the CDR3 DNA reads TGTGCCAGCAGCTTACACAGGGGTGTGGGGGGCTACACCTTC. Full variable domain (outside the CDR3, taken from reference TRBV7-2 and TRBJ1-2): GAGVSQSPSNKVTEKGKDVELRCDPISGHTALYWYRQSLGQGLEFLIYFQGNSAPDKSGLPSDRFSAERTGGSVSTLTIQRTQQEDSAVYLCASSLHRGVGGYTFGSGTRLTVV.

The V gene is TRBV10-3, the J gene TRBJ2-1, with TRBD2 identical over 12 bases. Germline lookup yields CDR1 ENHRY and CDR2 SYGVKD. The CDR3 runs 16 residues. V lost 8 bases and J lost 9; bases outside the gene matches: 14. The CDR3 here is CAISPGGLAGGPEQFF. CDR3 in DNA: TGTGCCATCTCTCCGGGAGGGCTAGCGGGGGGGCCTGAGCAGTTCTTC.

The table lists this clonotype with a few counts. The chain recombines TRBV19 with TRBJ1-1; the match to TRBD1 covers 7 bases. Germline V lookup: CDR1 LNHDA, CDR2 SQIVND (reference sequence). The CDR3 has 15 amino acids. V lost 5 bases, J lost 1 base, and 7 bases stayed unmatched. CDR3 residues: CASSLWDRPNTEAFF. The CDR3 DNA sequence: TGTGCCAGTAGTCTCTGGGACAGACCGAACACTGAAGCTTTCTTT.

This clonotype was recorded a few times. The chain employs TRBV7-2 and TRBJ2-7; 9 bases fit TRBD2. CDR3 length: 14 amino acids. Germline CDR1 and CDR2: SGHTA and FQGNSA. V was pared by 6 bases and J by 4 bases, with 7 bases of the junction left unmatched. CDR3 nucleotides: TGTGCCAGCAGTCGTAGCGGGAGAAGGTACGAGCAGTACTTC. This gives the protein CASSRSGRRYEQYF.

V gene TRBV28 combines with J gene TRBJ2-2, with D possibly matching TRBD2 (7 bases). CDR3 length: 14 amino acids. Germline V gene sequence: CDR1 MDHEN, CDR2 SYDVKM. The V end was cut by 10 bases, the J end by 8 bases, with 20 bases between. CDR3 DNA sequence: TGTGCCATCCTCCCCGCGGGGGCAGCTGGGGAGCTGTTTTTT. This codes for CAILPAGAAGELFF.

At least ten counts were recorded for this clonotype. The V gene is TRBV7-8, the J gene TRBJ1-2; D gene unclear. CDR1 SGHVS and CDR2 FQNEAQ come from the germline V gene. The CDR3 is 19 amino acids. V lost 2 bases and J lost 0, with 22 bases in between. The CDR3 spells CASSLIWSRTMTTNYGYTF. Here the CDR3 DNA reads TGTGCCAGCAGCTTAATATGGTCACGTACCATGACTACTAACTATGGCTACACCTTC.

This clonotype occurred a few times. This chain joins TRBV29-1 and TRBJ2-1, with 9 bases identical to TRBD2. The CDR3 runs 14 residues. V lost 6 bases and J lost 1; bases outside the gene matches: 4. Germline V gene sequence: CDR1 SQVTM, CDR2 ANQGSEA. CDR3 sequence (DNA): TGCAGCGTGCGGGGGGGTGTATCCTACAATGAGCAGTTCTTC. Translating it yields CSVRGGVSYNEQFF.

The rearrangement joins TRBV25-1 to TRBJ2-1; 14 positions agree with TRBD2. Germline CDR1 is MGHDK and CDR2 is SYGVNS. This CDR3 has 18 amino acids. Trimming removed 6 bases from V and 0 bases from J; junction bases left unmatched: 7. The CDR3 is CASSGSGTSGSSYNEQFF. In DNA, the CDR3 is TGTGCCAGCAGCGGATCCGGGACTAGCGGGAGCTCCTACAATGAGCAGTTCTTC.

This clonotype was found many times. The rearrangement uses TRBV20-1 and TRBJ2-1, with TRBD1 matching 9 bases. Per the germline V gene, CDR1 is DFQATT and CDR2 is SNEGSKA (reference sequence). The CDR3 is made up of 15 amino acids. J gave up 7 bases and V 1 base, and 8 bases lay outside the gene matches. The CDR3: CSARARDRVSNEQFF. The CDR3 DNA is TGCAGTGCTAGAGCTCGGGACAGGGTTTCAAATGAGCAGTTCTTC.

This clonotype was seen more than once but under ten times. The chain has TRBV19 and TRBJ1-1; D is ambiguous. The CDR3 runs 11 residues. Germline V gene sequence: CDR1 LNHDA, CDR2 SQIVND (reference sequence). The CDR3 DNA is TGTTGTTGCAGGTTGAACACTGAAGCTTTCTTT. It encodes CCCRLNTEAFF. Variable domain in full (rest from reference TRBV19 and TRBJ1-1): DGGITQSPKYLFRKEGQNVTLSCEQNLNHDAMYWYRQDPGQGLRLIYYSQIVNDFQKGDIAEGYSVSREKKESFPLTVTSAQKNPTAFYLCCCRLNTEAFFGQGTRLTVV.

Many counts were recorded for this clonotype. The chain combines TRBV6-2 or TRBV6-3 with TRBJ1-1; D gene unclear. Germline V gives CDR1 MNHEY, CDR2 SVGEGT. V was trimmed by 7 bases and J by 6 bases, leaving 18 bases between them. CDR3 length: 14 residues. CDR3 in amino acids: CASMGCCQLPEAFF. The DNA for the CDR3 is TGTGCCAGCATGGGGTGCTGTCAACTGCCTGAAGCTTTCTTT.

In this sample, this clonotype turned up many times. CDR3 region: CASSYSGETQYF. DNA for the CDR3: TGTGCCAGCAGTTACTCGGGGGAGACCCAGTACTTC. This chain links TRBV6-5 with TRBJ2-5; D uncertain. This CDR3 is 12 amino acids long. V lost 0 bases and J lost 5, with 4 bases in between. Germline values: CDR1 MNHEY, CDR2 SVGAGI.

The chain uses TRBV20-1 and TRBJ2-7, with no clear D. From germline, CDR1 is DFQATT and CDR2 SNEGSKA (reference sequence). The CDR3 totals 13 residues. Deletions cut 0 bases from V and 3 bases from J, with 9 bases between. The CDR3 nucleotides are TGCAGTGCTAGAGATCTCGCAGACTACGAGCAGTACTTC. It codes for CSARDLADYEQYF.

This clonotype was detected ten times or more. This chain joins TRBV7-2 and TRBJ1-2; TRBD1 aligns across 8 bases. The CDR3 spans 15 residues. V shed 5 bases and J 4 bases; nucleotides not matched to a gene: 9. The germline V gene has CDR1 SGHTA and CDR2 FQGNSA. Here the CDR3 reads CASSLLRGRFYGYTF. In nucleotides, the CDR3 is TGTGCCAGCAGCCTTCTCAGGGGGCGATTCTATGGCTACACCTTC.

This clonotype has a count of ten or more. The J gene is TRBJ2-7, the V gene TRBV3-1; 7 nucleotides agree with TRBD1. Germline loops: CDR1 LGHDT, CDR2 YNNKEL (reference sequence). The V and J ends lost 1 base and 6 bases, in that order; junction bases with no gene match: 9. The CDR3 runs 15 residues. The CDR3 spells CASSQGWDSRAEQYF. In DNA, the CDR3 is TGTGCCAGCAGCCAAGGATGGGACAGCCGAGCCGAGCAGTACTTC.

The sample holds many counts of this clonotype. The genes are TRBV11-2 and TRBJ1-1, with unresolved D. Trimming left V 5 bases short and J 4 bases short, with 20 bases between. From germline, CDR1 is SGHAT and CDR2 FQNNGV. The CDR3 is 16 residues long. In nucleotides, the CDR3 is TGTGCCAGCAGCAAAGCCCTGTCCTCCGGGGTCACTGAAGCTTTCTTT. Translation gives CASSKALSSGVTEAFF. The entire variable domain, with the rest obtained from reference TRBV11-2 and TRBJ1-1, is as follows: EAGVAQSPRYKIIEKRQSVAFWCNPISGHATLYWYQQILGQGPKLLIQFQNNGVVDDSQLPKDRFSAERLKGVDSTLKIQPAKLEDSAVYLCASSKALSSGVTEAFFGQGTRLTVV.